Reported below is one T cell receptor beta chain. This specimen comes from a study of blood T cell repertoires in COVID-19. Study background: Both acute and convalescent COVID-19 samples were obtained from the United States, Italy and Spain. Nucleic acid was either cDNA or gDNA, and it came from T cells, B-cell-depleted T cells, or PBMCs.

TCRdb's table, derived via immunoSEQ multiplex PCR, lists solely in-frame clones and lacks some. The sample has roughly 68,000 clones; approximately 85% are singletons. Trimming removed 5 bases at V and 1 base at J, with 17 bases between. The CDR3 runs 16 residues. Germline assignment: CDR1 LNHDA and CDR2 SQIVND (reference sequence). Sequencing used peripheral blood. This chain links TRBV19 with TRBJ1-1; D remains ambiguous. The clonotype comes from a woman between 55 and 75 years old with COVID-19, enrolled during active disease. This chain's CDR3 is CASSPRMGVRNTEAFF. The CDR3 region has the DNA TGTGCCAGTAGTCCTCGGATGGGAGTCAGGAACACTGAAGCTTTCTTT.